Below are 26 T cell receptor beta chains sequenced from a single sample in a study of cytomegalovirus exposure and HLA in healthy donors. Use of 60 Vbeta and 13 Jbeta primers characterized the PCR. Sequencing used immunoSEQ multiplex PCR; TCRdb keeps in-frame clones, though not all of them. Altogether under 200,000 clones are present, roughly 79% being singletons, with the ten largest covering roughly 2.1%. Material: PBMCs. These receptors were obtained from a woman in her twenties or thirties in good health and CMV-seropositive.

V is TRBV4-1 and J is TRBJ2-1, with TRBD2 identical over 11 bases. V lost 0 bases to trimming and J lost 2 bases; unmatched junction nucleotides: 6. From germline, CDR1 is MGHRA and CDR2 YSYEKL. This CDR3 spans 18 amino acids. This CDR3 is CASSQDYSGGAAYNEQFF. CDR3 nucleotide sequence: TGCGCCAGCAGCCAAGACTATAGCGGGGGGGCCGCCTACAATGAGCAGTTCTTC.

The CDR3 DNA reads TGTGCCAGCTCACCCGGGACAGGGAATGGCTACACCTTC. This sequence encodes CASSPGTGNGYTF. The chain links TRBV18 to TRBJ1-2, with 9 nucleotides matching TRBD1. The CDR3 contains 13 residues. Germline V CDR1 and CDR2: KGHSH, LQKENI. V was clipped by 3 bases and J by 6 bases; unmatched bases: 2.

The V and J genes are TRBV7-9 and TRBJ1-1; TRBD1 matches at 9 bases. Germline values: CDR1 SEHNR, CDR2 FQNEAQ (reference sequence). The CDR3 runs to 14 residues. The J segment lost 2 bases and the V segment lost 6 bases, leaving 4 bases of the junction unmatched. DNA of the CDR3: TGTGCCAGCAGAGACACAGGGGGCAACACTGAAGCTTTCTTT. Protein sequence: CASRDTGGNTEAFF.

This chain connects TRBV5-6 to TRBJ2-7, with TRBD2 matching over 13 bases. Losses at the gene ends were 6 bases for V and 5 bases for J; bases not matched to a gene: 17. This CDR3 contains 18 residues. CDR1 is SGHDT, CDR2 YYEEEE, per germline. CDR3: CASTTFSRTSGSVDEQYF. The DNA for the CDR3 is TGTGCCAGCACCACCTTTTCGAGGACTAGCGGGAGTGTGGACGAGCAGTACTTC.

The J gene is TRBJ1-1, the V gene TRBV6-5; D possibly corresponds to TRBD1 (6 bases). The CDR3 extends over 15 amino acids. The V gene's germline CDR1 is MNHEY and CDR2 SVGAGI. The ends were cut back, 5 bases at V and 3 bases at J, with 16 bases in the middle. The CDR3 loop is CASSQDRPRDTEAFF. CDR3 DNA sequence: TGTGCCAGCAGTCAAGACAGGCCAAGAGACACTGAAGCTTTCTTT.

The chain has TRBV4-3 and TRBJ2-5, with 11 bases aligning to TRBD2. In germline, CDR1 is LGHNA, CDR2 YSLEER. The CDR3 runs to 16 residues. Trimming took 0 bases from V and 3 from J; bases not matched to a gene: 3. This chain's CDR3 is CASSQDLAGGEETQYF. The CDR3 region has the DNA TGCGCCAGCAGCCAAGACCTAGCGGGAGGTGAAGAGACCCAGTACTTC.

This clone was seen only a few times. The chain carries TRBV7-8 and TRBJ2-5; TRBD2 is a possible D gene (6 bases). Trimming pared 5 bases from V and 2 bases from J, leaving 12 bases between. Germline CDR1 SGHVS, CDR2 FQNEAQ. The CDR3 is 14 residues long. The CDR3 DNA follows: TGTGCCAGCAGCCCCGGGAGCGGGCAAGAGACCCAGTACTTC. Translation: CASSPGSGQETQYF.

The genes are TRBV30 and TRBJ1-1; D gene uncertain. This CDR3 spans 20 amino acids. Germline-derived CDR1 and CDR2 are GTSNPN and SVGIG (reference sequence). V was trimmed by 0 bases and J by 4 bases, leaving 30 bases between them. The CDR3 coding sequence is TGTGCCTGGAGTGTACATTTGGTACCGGGATCTACTAAGTGGAGCACTGAAGCTTTCTTT. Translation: CAWSVHLVPGSTKWSTEAFF.

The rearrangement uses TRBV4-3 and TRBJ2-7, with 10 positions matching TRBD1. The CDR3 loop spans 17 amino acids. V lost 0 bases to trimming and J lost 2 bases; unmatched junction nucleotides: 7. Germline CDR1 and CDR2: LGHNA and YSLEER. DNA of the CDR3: TGCGCCAGCAGCCAAGAGGGGGAGGGACAGGGGACCTACGAGCAGTACTTC. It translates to CASSQEGEGQGTYEQYF.

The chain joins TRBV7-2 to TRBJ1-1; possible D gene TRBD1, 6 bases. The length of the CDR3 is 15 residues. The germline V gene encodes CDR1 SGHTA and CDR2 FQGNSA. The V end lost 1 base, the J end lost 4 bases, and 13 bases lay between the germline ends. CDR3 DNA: TGTGCCAGCAGCTTAGTGGGACAAAGACTCACTGAAGCTTTCTTT. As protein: CASSLVGQRLTEAFF. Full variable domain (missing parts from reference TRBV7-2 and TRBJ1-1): GAGVSQSPSNKVTEKGKDVELRCDPISGHTALYWYRQSLGQGLEFLIYFQGNSAPDKSGLPSDRFSAERTGGSVSTLTIQRTQQEDSAVYLCASSLVGQRLTEAFFGQGTRLTVV.

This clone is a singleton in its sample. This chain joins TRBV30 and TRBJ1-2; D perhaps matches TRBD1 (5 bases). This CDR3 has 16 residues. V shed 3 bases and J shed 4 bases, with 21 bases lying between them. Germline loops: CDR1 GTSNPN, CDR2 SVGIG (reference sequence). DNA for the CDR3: TGTGCCTGGAGCGGTATAGCCCGGGCTGGGGCCTATGGCTACACCTTC. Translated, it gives CAWSGIARAGAYGYTF.

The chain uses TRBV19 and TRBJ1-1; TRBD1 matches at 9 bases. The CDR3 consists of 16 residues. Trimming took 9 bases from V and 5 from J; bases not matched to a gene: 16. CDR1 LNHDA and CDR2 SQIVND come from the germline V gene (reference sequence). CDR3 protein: CASRPGTGTGNTEAFF. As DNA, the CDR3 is TGTGCCAGCAGACCAGGAACCGGGACAGGGAATACTGAAGCTTTCTTT.

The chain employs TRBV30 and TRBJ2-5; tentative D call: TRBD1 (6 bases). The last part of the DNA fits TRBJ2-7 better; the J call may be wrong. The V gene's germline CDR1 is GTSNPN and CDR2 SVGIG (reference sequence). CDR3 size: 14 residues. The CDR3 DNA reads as TGTGCCTGGAGTGCGGACAGACCTAGCTACGAGCAGTACTTC. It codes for CAWSADRPSYEQYF.

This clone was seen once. The CDR3: CASSERGLGATNEKLFF. The CDR3 DNA is TGTGCCAGCAGTGAGAGGGGGTTAGGGGCAACTAATGAAAAACTGTTTTTT. The chain combines TRBV2 with TRBJ1-4; a possible D gene is TRBD1 (6 bases). With 3 bases removed from V and 0 bases from J, the gap between germline ends came to 14 bases. This CDR3 region has 17 residues. Germline V CDR1 and CDR2: SNHLY, FYNNEI.

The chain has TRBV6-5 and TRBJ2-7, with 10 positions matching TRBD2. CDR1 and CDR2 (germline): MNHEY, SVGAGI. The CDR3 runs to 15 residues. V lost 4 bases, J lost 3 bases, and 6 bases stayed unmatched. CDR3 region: CASSFSGRRLYEQYF. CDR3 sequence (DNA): TGTGCCAGCAGTTTTAGCGGGAGGAGACTCTACGAGCAGTACTTC.

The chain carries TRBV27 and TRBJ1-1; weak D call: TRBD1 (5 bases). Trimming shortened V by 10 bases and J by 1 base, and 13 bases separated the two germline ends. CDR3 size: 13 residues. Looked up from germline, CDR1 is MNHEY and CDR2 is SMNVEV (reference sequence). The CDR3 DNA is TGTGCCACACAAAAGACAGCGAACACTGAAGCTTTCTTT. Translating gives CATQKTANTEAFF.

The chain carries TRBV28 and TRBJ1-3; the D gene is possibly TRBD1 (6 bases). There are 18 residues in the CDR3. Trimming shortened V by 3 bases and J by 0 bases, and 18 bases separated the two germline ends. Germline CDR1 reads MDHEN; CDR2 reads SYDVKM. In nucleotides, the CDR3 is TGTGCCAGCAGTTTGGGGACGCCCGGGACACTCTCTGGAAACACCATATATTTT. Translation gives CASSLGTPGTLSGNTIYF.

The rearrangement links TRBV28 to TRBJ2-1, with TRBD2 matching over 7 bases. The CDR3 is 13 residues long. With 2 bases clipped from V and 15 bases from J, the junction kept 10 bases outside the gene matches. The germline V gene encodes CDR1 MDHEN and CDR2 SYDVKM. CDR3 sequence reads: CASSLREGLAGFF. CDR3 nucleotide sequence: TGTGCCAGCAGTTTAAGGGAGGGCCTTGCCGGGTTCTTC.

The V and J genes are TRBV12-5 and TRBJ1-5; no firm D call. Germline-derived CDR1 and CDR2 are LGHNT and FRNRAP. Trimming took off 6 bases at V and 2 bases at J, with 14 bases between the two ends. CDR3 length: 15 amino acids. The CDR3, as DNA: TGTGCTAGTGGACGAGACACCGGGGGCAATCAGCCCCAGCATTTT. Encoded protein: CASGRDTGGNQPQHF.

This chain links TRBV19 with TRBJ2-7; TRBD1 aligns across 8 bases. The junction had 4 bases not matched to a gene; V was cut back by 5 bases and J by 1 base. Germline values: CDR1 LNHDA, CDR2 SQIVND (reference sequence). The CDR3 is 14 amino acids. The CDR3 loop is CASSRTGKSYEQYF. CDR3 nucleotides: TGTGCCAGTAGTCGGACAGGGAAGTCCTACGAGCAGTACTTC.

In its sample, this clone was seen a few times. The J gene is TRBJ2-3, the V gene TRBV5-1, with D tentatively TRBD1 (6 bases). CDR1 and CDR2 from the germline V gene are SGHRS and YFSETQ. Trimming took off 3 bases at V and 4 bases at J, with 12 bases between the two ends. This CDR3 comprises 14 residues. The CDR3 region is CASSSGTTSDTQYF. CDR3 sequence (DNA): TGCGCCAGCAGCTCCGGGACAACCTCAGATACGCAGTATTTT.

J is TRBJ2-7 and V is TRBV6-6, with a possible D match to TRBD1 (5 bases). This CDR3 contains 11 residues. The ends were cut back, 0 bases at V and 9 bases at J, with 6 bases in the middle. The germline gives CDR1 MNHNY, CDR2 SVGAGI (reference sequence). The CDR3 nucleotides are TGTGCCAGCAGTTACTCGGGGCCGCAGTACTTC. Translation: CASSYSGPQYF.

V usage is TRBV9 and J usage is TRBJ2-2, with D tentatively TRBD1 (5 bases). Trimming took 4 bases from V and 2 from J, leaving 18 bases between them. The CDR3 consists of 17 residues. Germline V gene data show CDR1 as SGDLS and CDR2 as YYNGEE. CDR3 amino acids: CASSMGLGAFNTGELFF. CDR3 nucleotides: TGTGCCAGCAGCATGGGCCTAGGGGCCTTTAACACCGGGGAGCTGTTTTTT.

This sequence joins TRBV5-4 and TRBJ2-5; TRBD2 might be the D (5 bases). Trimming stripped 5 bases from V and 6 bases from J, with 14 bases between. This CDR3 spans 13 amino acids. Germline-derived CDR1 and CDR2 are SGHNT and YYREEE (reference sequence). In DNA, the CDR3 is TGTGCCAGCAGGGCCCAACTAGACAAGACCCAGTACTTC. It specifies CASRAQLDKTQYF. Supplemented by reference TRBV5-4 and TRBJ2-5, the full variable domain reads ETGVTQSPTHLIKTRGQQVTLRCSSQSGHNTVSWYQQALGQGPQFIFQYYREEENGRGNFPPRFSGLQFPNYSSELNVNALELDDSALYLCASRAQLDKTQYFGPGTRLLVL.

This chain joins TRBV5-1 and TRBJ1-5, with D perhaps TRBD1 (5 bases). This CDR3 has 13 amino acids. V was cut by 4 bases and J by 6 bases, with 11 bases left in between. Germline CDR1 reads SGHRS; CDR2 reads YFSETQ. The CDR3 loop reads CASSEGGVQPQHF. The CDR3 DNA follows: TGCGCCAGCAGCGAGGGAGGGGTTCAGCCCCAGCATTTT.

The DNA for the CDR3 is TGTGCCAGCTCAGGAATGGACAGGGGGCTTGCAGATACGCAGTATTTT. Residues: CASSGMDRGLADTQYF. The rearrangement links TRBV18 to TRBJ2-3, with 11 positions matching TRBD1. V shed 5 bases and J 4 bases; nucleotides not matched to a gene: 8. Germline V gives CDR1 KGHSH, CDR2 LQKENI. This CDR3 has 16 amino acids.